The present entry profiles one T cell receptor (beta chain) with its context. Germline V gene sequence: CDR1 LGHDT, CDR2 YNNKEL (reference sequence). V lost 5 bases, J lost 5 bases, and 10 bases stayed unmatched. The CDR3 sequence is 16 residues long. Source study methods: Using reference gene primer amplification, nucleated cell counts were estimated. Produced via immunoSEQ multiplex PCR; TCRdb's table is partial and in-frame only. For V, J and clone size, that table is used; D and trimming come from the DNA. The repertoire has over 200,000 clones, around 84% of them found once; the top ten carry 15% to 20%. The data are from a study of blood T cell repertoires in COVID-19. Across the study: COVID-19 samples from acute and convalescent phases originated in the United States, Italy and Spain. Sample material is recorded as cDNA or gDNA derived from T cells, B-cell-depleted T cells, or PBMCs.

Sequencing used peripheral blood. This rearrangement joins TRBV3-1 (or the pseudogene TRBV3-2) to TRBJ2-2; 8 positions agree with TRBD2. The TCR originated in a woman older than 75 with active or convalescent COVID-19. CDR3 nucleotides: TGTGCCAGCAGCTCCCGCGGGGGGTACAGGACCGGGGAGCTGTTTTTT. This gives the protein CASSSRGGYRTGELFF.